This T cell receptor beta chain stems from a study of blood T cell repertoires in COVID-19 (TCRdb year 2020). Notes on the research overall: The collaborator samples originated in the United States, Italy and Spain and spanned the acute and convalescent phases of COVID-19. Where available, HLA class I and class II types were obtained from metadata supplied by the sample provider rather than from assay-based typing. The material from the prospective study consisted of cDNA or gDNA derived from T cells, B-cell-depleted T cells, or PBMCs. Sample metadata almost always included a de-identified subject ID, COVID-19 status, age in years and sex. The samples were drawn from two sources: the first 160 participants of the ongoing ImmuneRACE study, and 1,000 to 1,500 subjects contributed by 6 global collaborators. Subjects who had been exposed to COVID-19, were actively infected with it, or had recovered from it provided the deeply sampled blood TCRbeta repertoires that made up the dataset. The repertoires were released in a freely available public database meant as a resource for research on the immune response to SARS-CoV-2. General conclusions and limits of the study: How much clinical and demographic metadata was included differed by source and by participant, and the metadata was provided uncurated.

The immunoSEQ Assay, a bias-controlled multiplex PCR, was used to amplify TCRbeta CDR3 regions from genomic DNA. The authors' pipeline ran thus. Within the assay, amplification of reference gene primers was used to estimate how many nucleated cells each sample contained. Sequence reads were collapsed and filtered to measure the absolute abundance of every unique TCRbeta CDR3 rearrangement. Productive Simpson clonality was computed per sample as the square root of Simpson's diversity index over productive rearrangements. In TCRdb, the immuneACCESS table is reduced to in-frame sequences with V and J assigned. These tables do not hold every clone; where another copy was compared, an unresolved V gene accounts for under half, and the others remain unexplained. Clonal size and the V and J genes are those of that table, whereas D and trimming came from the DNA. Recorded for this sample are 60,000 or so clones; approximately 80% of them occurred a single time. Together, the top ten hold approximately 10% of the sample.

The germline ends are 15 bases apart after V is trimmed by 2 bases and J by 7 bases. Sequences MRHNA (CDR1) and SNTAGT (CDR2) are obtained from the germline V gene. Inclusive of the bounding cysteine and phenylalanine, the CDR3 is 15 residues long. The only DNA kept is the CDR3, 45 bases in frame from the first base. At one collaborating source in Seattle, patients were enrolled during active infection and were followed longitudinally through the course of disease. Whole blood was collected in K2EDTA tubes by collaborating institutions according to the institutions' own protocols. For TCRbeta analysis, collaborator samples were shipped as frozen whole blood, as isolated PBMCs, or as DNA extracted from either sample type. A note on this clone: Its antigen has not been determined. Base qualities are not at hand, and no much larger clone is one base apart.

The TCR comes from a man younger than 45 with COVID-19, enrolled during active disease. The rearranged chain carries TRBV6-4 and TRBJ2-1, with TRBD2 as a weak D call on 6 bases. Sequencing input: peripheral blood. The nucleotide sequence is TGTGCCAGCAGTGACGTCCCGGGAGAGGGGAATGAGCAGTTCTTC. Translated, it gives CASSDVPGEGNEQFF.